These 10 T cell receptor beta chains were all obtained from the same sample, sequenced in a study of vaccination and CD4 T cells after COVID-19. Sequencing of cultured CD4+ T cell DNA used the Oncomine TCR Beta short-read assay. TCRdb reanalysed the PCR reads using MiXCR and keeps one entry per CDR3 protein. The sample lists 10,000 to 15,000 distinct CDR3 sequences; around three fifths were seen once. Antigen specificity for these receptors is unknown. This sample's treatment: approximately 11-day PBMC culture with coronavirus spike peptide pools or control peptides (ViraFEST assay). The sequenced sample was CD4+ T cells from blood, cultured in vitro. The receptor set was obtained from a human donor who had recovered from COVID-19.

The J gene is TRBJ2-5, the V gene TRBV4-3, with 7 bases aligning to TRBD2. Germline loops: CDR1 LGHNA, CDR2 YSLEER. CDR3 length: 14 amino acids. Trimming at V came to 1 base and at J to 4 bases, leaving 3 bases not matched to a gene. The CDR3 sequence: CASSQAGGGETQYF. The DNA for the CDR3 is TGCGCCAGCAGCCAAGCGGGAGGTGGAGAGACCCAGTACTTC.

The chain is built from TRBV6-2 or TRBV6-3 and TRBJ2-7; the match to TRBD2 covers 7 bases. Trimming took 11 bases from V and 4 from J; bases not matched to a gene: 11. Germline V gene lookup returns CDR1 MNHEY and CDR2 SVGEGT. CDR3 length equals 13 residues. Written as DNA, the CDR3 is TGTGCCTGTCGAAGGAGCGGGGAGTACGAGCAGTACTTC. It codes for CACRRSGEYEQYF.

The CDR3 region is CATSEPGGTEAFF. Written as DNA, the CDR3 is TGTGCCACCAGTGAACCAGGGGGCACTGAAGCTTTCTTT. V usage is TRBV24-1 and J usage is TRBJ1-1, with TRBD1 matching over 7 bases. Germline-derived CDR1 and CDR2 are KGHDR and SFDVKD. The CDR3 length is 13 residues. The junction had 2 bases not matched to a gene; V was cut back by 4 bases and J by 4 bases.

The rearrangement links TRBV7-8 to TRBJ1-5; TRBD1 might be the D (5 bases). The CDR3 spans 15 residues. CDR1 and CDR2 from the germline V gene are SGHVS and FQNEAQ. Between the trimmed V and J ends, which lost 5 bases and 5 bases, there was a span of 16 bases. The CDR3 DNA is TGTGCCAGCAGCCCACGGGGGGTAATTGATCAGCCCCAGCATTTT. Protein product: CASSPRGVIDQPQHF.

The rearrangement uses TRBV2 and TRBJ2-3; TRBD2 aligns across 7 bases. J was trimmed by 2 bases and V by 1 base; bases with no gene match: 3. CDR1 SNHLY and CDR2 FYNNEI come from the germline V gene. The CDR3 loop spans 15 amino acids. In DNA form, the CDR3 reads TGTGCCAGCAGTGAAGACGGGAGGCCCACAGATACGCAGTATTTT. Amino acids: CASSEDGRPTDTQYF.

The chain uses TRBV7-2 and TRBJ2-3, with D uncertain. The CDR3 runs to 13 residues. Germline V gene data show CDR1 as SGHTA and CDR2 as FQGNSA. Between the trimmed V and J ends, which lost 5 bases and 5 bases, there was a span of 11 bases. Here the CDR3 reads CASSPTDVDTQYF. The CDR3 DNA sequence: TGTGCCAGCAGCCCCACGGACGTAGATACGCAGTATTTT.

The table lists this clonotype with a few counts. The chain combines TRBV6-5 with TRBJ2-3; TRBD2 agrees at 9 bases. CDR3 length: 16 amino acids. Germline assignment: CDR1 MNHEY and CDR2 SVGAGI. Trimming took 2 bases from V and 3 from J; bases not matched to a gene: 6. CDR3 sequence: CASSYEAGGPTDTQYF. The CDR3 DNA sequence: TGTGCCAGCAGTTACGAGGCGGGAGGGCCGACAGATACGCAGTATTTT.

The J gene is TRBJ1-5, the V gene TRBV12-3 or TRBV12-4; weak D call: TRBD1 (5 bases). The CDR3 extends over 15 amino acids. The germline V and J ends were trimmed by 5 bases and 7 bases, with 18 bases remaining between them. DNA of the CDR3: TGTGCCAGCAGTCCCCCAGGGCGGTATGGACAGCCCCAGCATTTT. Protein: CASSPPGRYGQPQHF.

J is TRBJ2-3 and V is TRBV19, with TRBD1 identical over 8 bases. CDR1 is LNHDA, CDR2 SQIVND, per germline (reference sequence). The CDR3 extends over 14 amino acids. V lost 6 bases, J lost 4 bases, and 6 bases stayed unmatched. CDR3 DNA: TGTGCCAGTAGACGACAGGGGATGCCAGATACGCAGTATTTT. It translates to CASRRQGMPDTQYF.

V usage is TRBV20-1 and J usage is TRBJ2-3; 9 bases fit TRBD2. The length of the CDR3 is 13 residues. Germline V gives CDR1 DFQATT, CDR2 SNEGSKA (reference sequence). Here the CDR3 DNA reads TGCAGGGCGTTAGCGGGAGAGGCAGATACGCAGTATTTT. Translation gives CRALAGEADTQYF.